Detailed here is one TCR beta chain. Its specificity is not known. The data derive from a study of cytomegalovirus exposure and HLA in healthy donors. Study in general: The use of the same platform for the 120 validation repertoires and the approximately 670 first-cohort repertoires was reported by a later analysis. Study-level points and caveats: Cytomegalovirus status, reportedly, was diagnosed with high specificity and sensitivity by the classifier. Some public TCRs appeared in many individuals, while most sequences were rare.

The donors were in the approximately 120-subject validation cohort; that cohort was separate from the approximately 730-subject first cohort. Repertoires were generated with immunoSEQ multiplex PCR, while TCRdb's copy carries only in-frame clones and drops some. The sample lists 150,000 or so clones; just over 85% were seen once. The CDR3 loop spans 17 amino acids. Germline V gene lookup returns CDR1 KGHSH and CDR2 LQKENI. J lost 2 bases, V lost 4 bases, and 6 bases had no gene match. This TCR was recovered from a human donor in good health. V usage is TRBV18 and J usage is TRBJ2-6; TRBD1 aligns across 9 bases. The specimen sequenced was PBMCs. CDR3 nucleotides: TGTGCCAGCTCACAGACAGGGGGGCCCCCTGGGGCCAACGTCCTGACTTTC. It is translated as CASSQTGGPPGANVLTF.